One sample yielded the 20 T cell receptor beta chains listed below, sequenced in a study of blood T cell repertoires in COVID-19. Only in-frame clones appear in the TCRdb table, and some are missing; sequencing was by immunoSEQ multiplex PCR. The repertoire holds more than 250,000 clones, with roughly 80% as singletons. Specimen: peripheral blood. These receptors all stem from a man in his sixties who had recovered from COVID-19.

Worth noting for this clone: This sample also contains other DNA sequences that code for the same CDR3. The chain employs TRBV19 and TRBJ1-5, with 8 bases lining up with TRBD1. Germline lookup yields CDR1 LNHDA and CDR2 SQIVND (reference sequence). This CDR3 comprises 15 residues. Trimming took 4 bases from V and 3 from J; bases not matched to a gene: 5. CDR3 DNA sequence: TGTGCCAGTAGTACCCAGGGGGCTTCCAATCAGCCCCAGCATTTT. This sequence encodes CASSTQGASNQPQHF. The full variable domain, rest sourced from reference TRBV19 and TRBJ1-5, is DGGITQSPKYLFRKEGQNVTLSCEQNLNHDAMYWYRQDPGQGLRLIYYSQIVNDFQKGDIAEGYSVSREKKESFPLTVTSAQKNPTAFYLCASSTQGASNQPQHFGDGTRLSIL.

This clone was detected only once. V gene TRBV11-3 combines with J gene TRBJ2-2; perhaps TRBD1 as D (5 bases). The CDR3 extends over 15 amino acids. The V and J ends lost 1 base and 1 base respectively, with 7 bases between them. CDR1 is SGHNT and CDR2 is YENEEA in the germline V gene. CDR3 residues: CASSLGQKNTGELFF. In nucleotides, the CDR3 is TGTGCCAGCAGCTTAGGACAGAAGAACACCGGGGAGCTGTTTTTT.

This chain uses TRBV19 with TRBJ1-2; D not certain. Germline V gene lookup returns CDR1 LNHDA and CDR2 SQIVND (reference sequence). There are 14 residues in the CDR3. The V end was cut by 0 bases, the J end by 5 bases, with 10 bases between. The CDR3 protein is CASSIEPTWYGYTF. DNA for the CDR3: TGTGCCAGTAGTATAGAACCGACATGGTATGGCTACACCTTC.

The J gene is TRBJ1-2, the V gene TRBV18; no reliable D call. The germline gives CDR1 KGHSH, CDR2 LQKENI. This CDR3 has 14 residues. V lost 3 bases to trimming and J lost 0 bases, with 8 bases between them. The DNA for the CDR3 is TGTGCCAGCTCACCGCCGGGGTCTAACTATGGCTACACCTTC. Its protein product is CASSPPGSNYGYTF.

The rearrangement links TRBV3-1 (or the pseudogene TRBV3-2) to TRBJ1-2; TRBD1 agrees at 8 bases. V shed 3 bases and J 4 bases; nucleotides not matched to a gene: 4. CDR3 length equals 14 residues. The germline V gene has CDR1 LGHDT and CDR2 YNNKEL (reference sequence). The CDR3 DNA follows: TGTGCCAGCAGCCAGGGACAGGCGGGCTATGGCTACACCTTC. Its protein is CASSQGQAGYGYTF.

J is TRBJ2-7 and V is TRBV5-1; 9 nucleotides line up with TRBD1. In germline, CDR1 is SGHRS, CDR2 YFSETQ. The CDR3 has 14 residues. The V and J ends lost 2 bases and 5 bases, in that order; junction bases with no gene match: 5. The CDR3 loop is CASSFTGGRNEQYF. CDR3 bases: TGCGCCAGCAGCTTTACAGGGGGCAGGAACGAGCAGTACTTC.

This chain connects TRBV5-4 to TRBJ2-3; the match to TRBD2 covers 12 bases. The germline V gene has CDR1 SGHNT and CDR2 YYREEE (reference sequence). This CDR3 spans 18 amino acids. The ends lost 4 bases at V and 1 base at J; junction bases unmatched: 10. The CDR3 DNA sequence: TGTGCCAGCAGCGGACGGACTAGCGGGACCGTGGGCACAGATACGCAGTATTTT. Translated: CASSGRTSGTVGTDTQYF.

The chain carries TRBV6-5 and TRBJ1-2; possibly TRBD1 for D (6 bases). Trimming took 2 bases from V and 3 from J, leaving 13 bases between them. The CDR3 covers 15 residues. Per germline, CDR1 MNHEY and CDR2 SVGAGI. The CDR3 nucleotides read TGTGCCAGCAGTTACGGCAGGGGCAGGGACTATGGCTACACCTTC. Translated, it gives CASSYGRGRDYGYTF.

The CDR3 loop reads CASSSSLLYEQYF. CDR3 bases: TGTGCCAGCAGCTCCTCATTACTTTACGAGCAGTACTTC. The gene calls are TRBV7-2 and TRBJ2-7; D is uncertain. The length of the CDR3 is 13 residues. The germline CDR1 and CDR2 sequences are SGHTA and FQGNSA. Between the trimmed V and J ends, which lost 4 bases and 4 bases, there was a span of 11 bases.

The CDR3 loop reads CASSEAGLGLPQHF. CDR3 DNA sequence: TGTGCCAGCAGTGAAGCTGGGTTGGGGCTGCCCCAGCATTTT. This sequence joins TRBV6-1 and TRBJ1-5, with D maybe TRBD1 (5 bases). Germline lookup yields CDR1 MNHNS and CDR2 SASEGT. This CDR3 has 14 residues. Trimming took 0 bases from V and 9 from J, leaving 12 bases between them.

The V gene is TRBV27, the J gene TRBJ2-7; the D is unclear. Germline V gene data show CDR1 as MNHEY and CDR2 as SMNVEV (reference sequence). The CDR3 is 11 amino acids. V lost 2 bases, J lost 7 bases, and 6 bases lay in between. As DNA, the CDR3 is TGTGCCAGCAGTTTACGCGGAGAGCAGTACTTC. This encodes CASSLRGEQYF.

V usage is TRBV2 and J usage is TRBJ1-2; D is perhaps TRBD1 (6 bases). The CDR3 has 13 residues. V lost 2 bases and J lost 2, with 6 bases in between. Germline values: CDR1 SNHLY, CDR2 FYNNEI. The CDR3: CASSERGNYGYTF. CDR3 bases: TGTGCCAGCAGTGAAAGGGGGAACTATGGCTACACCTTC.

The chain couples TRBV7-9 to TRBJ2-5, with 7 nucleotides matching TRBD1. The J segment lost 5 bases and the V segment lost 3 bases, leaving 18 bases of the junction unmatched. Germline CDR1 reads SEHNR; CDR2 reads FQNEAQ (reference sequence). The CDR3 runs 18 residues. The CDR3 DNA follows: TGTGCCAGCAGCTTCTATGGACAGGCAGCTTACGCCCTGGAGACCCAGTACTTC. This gives the protein CASSFYGQAAYALETQYF.

This rearrangement joins TRBV2 to TRBJ2-1; D may be TRBD2 (6 bases). In germline, CDR1 is SNHLY, CDR2 FYNNEI. With 4 bases removed from V and 7 bases from J, the gap between germline ends came to 17 bases. This CDR3 spans 15 amino acids. CDR3 loop: CASSGGAGLGNEQFF. Written as DNA, the CDR3 is TGTGCCAGCAGTGGAGGCGCGGGGCTGGGGAATGAGCAGTTCTTC. The full variable domain, with the rest looked up from reference TRBV2 and TRBJ2-1, is EPEVTQTPSHQVTQMGQEVILRCVPISNHLYFYWYRQILGQKVEFLVSFYNNEISEKSEIFDDQFSVERPDGSNFTLKIRSTKLEDSAMYFCASSGGAGLGNEQFFGPGTRLTVL.

The chain uses TRBV2 and TRBJ1-5, with D unresolved. Trimming stripped 4 bases from V and 4 bases from J, with 8 bases between. The germline V gene has CDR1 SNHLY and CDR2 FYNNEI. The CDR3 runs to 13 residues. This CDR3 reads CASSVSGNQPQHF. For the CDR3, the DNA is TGTGCCAGCAGTGTATCGGGGAATCAGCCCCAGCATTTT.

The V gene is TRBV30, the J gene TRBJ1-6, with a tentative D call TRBD1 (6 bases). Germline CDR1 and CDR2: GTSNPN and SVGIG (reference sequence). This CDR3 comprises 16 residues. The CDR3, as DNA: TGTGCAGGGGCCAGGGGCCTAGGGCCTACCAATTCACCCCTCCACTTT. Translating it yields CAGARGLGPTNSPLHF.

The chain has TRBV5-1 and TRBJ1-4, with D unclear. The CDR3 has 14 amino acids. Looked up from germline, CDR1 is SGHRS and CDR2 is YFSETQ. V was shortened by 2 bases and J by 4 bases, with 9 bases between the two germline ends. The CDR3 sequence is CASSFRGINEKLFF. CDR3 in DNA: TGCGCCAGCAGCTTCCGGGGAATTAATGAAAAACTGTTTTTT.

The chain recombines TRBV18 with TRBJ1-6; the match to TRBD1 covers 8 bases. Germline CDR1 reads KGHSH; CDR2 reads LQKENI. This CDR3 is 13 amino acids long. V shed 3 bases, J shed 17 bases, and the junction held 9 bases outside the gene matches. The chain's CDR3 is CASSPQDRAPIHF. CDR3 in DNA: TGTGCCAGCTCACCTCAGGACAGGGCCCCCATCCACTTT.

CDR3: CASSRGNYNEQFF. The CDR3 region has the DNA TGTGCCAGCAGTAGGGGGAATTACAATGAGCAGTTCTTC. This chain joins TRBV12-3 or TRBV12-4 and TRBJ2-1, with D possibly being TRBD1 (6 bases). CDR3 length equals 13 residues. Deletions cut 5 bases from V and 4 bases from J, with 9 bases between.

J is TRBJ2-7 and V is TRBV5-8; 7 nucleotides line up with TRBD2. Trimming took 1 base from V and 0 from J; bases not matched to a gene: 4. CDR1 SGHTS and CDR2 YDEGEE come from the germline V gene. CDR3 size: 15 residues. CDR3 sequence reads: CASSLSRTSSYEQYF. CDR3 DNA sequence: TGTGCCAGCAGCTTGTCCCGGACTAGCTCCTACGAGCAGTACTTC.